This is a list of T cell receptor beta chains from one sample in a study of patients and donors after allogeneic stem cell transplantation. TCRdb ran MiXCR on the RT-PCR reads and lists one entry per CDR3 protein. The sample consists of 150,000 to 200,000 distinct CDR3 sequences, approximately 25% of them appearing once. The sample taken for sequencing was blood, either unsorted or a sorted T cell fraction (not recorded which). These receptor sequences come from a human donor who was either an allogeneic HSCT recipient or a stem cell or donor lymphocyte infusion donor (not recorded which). It is not recorded whose cells these are; they may come from a transplant donor. The CDR3 runs from the conserved cysteine through the conserved F or W. D genes are given only for firm matches.

j_call v_call d_call cdr3_aa
TRBJ2-1 TRBV24-1 TRBD2 CATSDPGLAGGENNEQFF
TRBJ2-1 TRBV20-1 TRBD2 CSASVAGGRNNEQFF
TRBJ1-5 TRBV13 . CASSTSLNQPQHF
TRBJ2-7 TRBV29-1 TRBD1 CSVEFGTGYTYEQYF
TRBJ2-1 TRBV3-1 . CASSQDLYWTTYYNEQFF
TRBJ2-7 TRBV20-1 TRBD2 CSARREGNYEQYF
TRBJ2-7 TRBV5-1 . CASHPLSSSYEQYF
TRBJ2-7 TRBV5-5 . CASSSVNYEQYF
TRBJ2-5 TRBV3-1 . CASSQGWRQAVETQYF
TRBJ1-1 TRBV7-2 . CASRGAPGNNEAFF
TRBJ1-1 TRBV29-1 TRBD1 CSVAPGTGNTEAFF
TRBJ1-2 TRBV20-1 . CSATSTGMVDYGYTF
TRBJ2-5 TRBV29-1 . CSVDWGDETQYF
TRBJ1-2 TRBV20-1 . CSAPGQDASYGYTF
TRBJ1-3 TRBV20-1 . CSARPPTALSGNTIYF
TRBJ2-7 TRBV12-3/TRBV12-4 . CASSPQRVSSYEQYF
TRBJ2-3 TRBV11-3 TRBD1 CASSSQGALQQGTQYF
TRBJ1-4 TRBV5-1 . CASSGRTGTNEKLFF
TRBJ2-3 TRBV7-9 . CASSLDSEGTDTQYF
TRBJ2-7 TRBV29-1 . CSVSIGTYEQYF
TRBJ1-2 TRBV18 . CASSPGTLNYGYTF
TRBJ2-1 TRBV5-1 TRBD2 CASSFSLAGYNEQFF
TRBJ2-7 TRBV5-1 . CASSLEDSSYEQYF
TRBJ1-2 TRBV5-1 . CASSLGSGNYGYTF
TRBJ2-7 TRBV4-3 . CASSQDPHERSYEQYF
TRBJ2-2 TRBV5-1 . CASSLRDTGELFF
TRBJ1-1 TRBV7-2 . CASSRSTLGGTEAFF
TRBJ2-7 TRBV27 TRBD1 CASSSTGNEQYF
TRBJ2-7 TRBV12-3/TRBV12-4 TRBD1 CASRRGQGTGEQYF
TRBJ1-4 TRBV20-1 . CSARVVLNEKLFF
TRBJ1-1 TRBV9 TRBD1 CASQQGARNTEAFF
TRBJ2-1 TRBV29-1 TRBD1 CSAPGTGGGYEQFF
TRBJ1-3 TRBV7-2 TRBD1 CASSSRATDRATGNTIYF
TRBJ2-3 TRBV27 . CASSLAPPGTQYF
TRBJ2-7 TRBV20-1 . CSADTGRSLDEQYF
TRBJ2-7 TRBV6-6 . CASSYSLGGSNSYEQYF
TRBJ2-1 TRBV29-1 . CSVGELWGALDEQFF